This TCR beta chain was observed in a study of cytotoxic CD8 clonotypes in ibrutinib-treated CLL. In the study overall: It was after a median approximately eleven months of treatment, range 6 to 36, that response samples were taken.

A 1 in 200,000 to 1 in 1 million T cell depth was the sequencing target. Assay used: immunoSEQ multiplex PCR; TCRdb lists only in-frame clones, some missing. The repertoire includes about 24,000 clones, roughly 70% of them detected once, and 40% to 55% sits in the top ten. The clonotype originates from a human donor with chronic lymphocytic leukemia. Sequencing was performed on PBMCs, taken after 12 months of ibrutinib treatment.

For the CDR3, the DNA is TGCGCCAGCAAGGGACTGTTCACTGAAGCTTTCTTT. Amino acids: CASKGLFTEAFF. V gene TRBV10-2 combines with J gene TRBJ1-1; D might be TRBD1 (5 bases). CDR3 size: 12 residues. CDR1 is WSHSY and CDR2 is SAAADI in the germline V gene. V was clipped by 7 bases and J by 4 bases, with 10 bases between them.